The 26 T cell receptor beta chains reported below all come from one sample, sequenced in a study of regulatory T cells in long-lasting Graves disease. Arm-PCR of CDR3 regions with iRepertoire HTBI primers generated TCR beta libraries. TCRdb reanalysed the multiplex PCR reads using MiXCR and keeps one entry per CDR3 protein. This sample carries some 500,000 distinct CDR3 sequences, 16% of them seen once, and the ten largest clones take more than 20%. The time point here: newly diagnosed GD, antithyroid drugs for less than 3 months. PBMC-extracted RNA yielded the TCR library. This sample also appeared in a second study, on T cells in Graves' hyperthyroidism and ophthalmopathy.

Specimen: peripheral blood mononuclear cells (PBMCs), collected at new diagnosis, from a patient treated with antithyroid drugs. These receptors were collected from a woman in her forties or fifties with Graves disease.

The chain couples TRBV28 to TRBJ1-6; TRBD1 aligns across 11 bases. The CDR3 covers 17 residues. CDR1 MDHEN and CDR2 SYDVKM come from the germline V gene. The V segment lost 5 bases and the J segment 10 bases; nucleotides outside the gene matches: 13. The CDR3 nucleotides are TGTGCCAGCAGTCCGCATGATGGACAGGGGGCGCGGTCACCCCTCCACTTT. It encodes CASSPHDGQGARSPLHF.

This clonotype was recorded at least ten times. The chain joins TRBV2 to TRBJ1-5, with 8 bases that match TRBD1. Per the germline V gene, CDR1 is SNHLY and CDR2 is FYNNEI. CDR3 length equals 17 residues. With V trimmed by 6 bases and J by 8 bases, 18 bases remained unmatched. The CDR3: CASSGPGSSGGKEPQHF. CDR3 nucleotide sequence: TGTGCCAGCAGCGGGCCCGGTAGTTCAGGGGGCAAGGAGCCCCAGCATTTT.

Ten or more counts support this clonotype. The chain has TRBV20-1 and TRBJ1-1, with D maybe TRBD1 (6 bases). The CDR3 loop spans 14 amino acids. Germline CDR1 and CDR2: DFQATT and SNEGSKA (reference sequence). Trimming pared 4 bases from V and 0 bases from J, leaving 12 bases between. The CDR3 spells CSATPGGMNTEAFF. The CDR3 DNA follows: TGCAGTGCTACCCCGGGGGGCATGAACACTGAAGCTTTCTTT.

This clonotype was seen a handful of times. This chain joins TRBV30 and TRBJ2-4, with 8 bases lining up with TRBD2. The CDR3 runs to 11 residues. J gave up 10 bases and V 5 bases, and 4 bases lay outside the gene matches. Germline-derived CDR1 and CDR2 are GTSNPN and SVGIG (reference sequence). The CDR3 DNA is TGTGCCTGGGCGGGGGGAGCTATTCAGTACTTC. The encoded protein is CAWAGGAIQYF. The variable domain in full, completed from reference TRBV30 and TRBJ2-4, reads SQTIHQWPATLVQPVGSPLSLECTVEGTSNPNLYWYRQAAGRGLQLLFYSVGIGQISSEVPQNLSASRPQDRQFILSSKKLLLSDSGFYLCAWAGGAIQYFGAGTRLSVL.

This clonotype was found a few times. This chain links TRBV6-1 with TRBJ2-2; 7 nucleotides align to TRBD2. Germline assignment: CDR1 MNHNS and CDR2 SASEGT. This CDR3 comprises 14 residues. V trimming: 11 bases; J trimming: 4 bases; junction bases outside the gene matches: 10. CDR3: CAAAWGGGTGELFF. CDR3 in DNA: TGTGCCGCGGCCTGGGGGGGAGGCACCGGGGAGCTGTTTTTT.

The sample holds many counts of this clonotype. The genes are TRBV7-3 and TRBJ2-3; possibly TRBD1 for D (5 bases). The V gene's germline CDR1 is SGHTA and CDR2 FQGTGA. CDR3 length: 14 residues. Trimming stripped 1 base from V and 5 bases from J, with 10 bases between. CDR3 nucleotides: TGTGCCAGCAGCTTAAGTCAGGGTAGAGATACGCAGTATTTT. Residues: CASSLSQGRDTQYF.

This clonotype was observed many times. V gene TRBV6-1 combines with J gene TRBJ1-5; D uncertain. Germline CDR1 and CDR2: MNHNS and SASEGT. Trimming cost V 7 bases and J 2 bases, with 15 bases left between them. This CDR3 has 15 residues. The CDR3 spells CASNFGGSGNQPQHF. Here the CDR3 DNA reads TGTGCCAGCAACTTCGGTGGGTCGGGCAATCAGCCCCAGCATTTT.

The chain links TRBV7-9 to TRBJ1-1, with TRBD1 matching over 8 bases. CDR3 size: 14 residues. V lost 10 bases to trimming and J lost 2 bases; unmatched junction nucleotides: 9. CDR1 is SEHNR and CDR2 is FQNEAQ in the germline V gene (reference sequence). CDR3 region: CATERTGSNTEAFF. The CDR3 DNA reads TGTGCCACCGAAAGGACAGGGAGTAACACTGAAGCTTTCTTT.

This clonotype turned up a few times. The chain couples TRBV5-8 to TRBJ1-3; no reliable D call. Looked up from germline, CDR1 is SGHTS and CDR2 is YDEGEE. The CDR3 is 13 amino acids. Trimming took off 7 bases at V and 0 bases at J, with 8 bases between the two ends. Here the CDR3 DNA reads TGTGCCAGCGGGGTCCCCTCTGGAAACACCATATATTTT. Translated, it gives CASGVPSGNTIYF. Variable domain in full (rest from reference TRBV5-8 and TRBJ1-3): EAGVTQSPTHLIKTRGQQATLRCSPISGHTSVYWYQQALGLGLQFLLWYDEGEERNRGNFPPRFSGRQFPNYSSELNVNALELEDSALYLCASGVPSGNTIYFGEGSWLTVV.

This clonotype was observed many times. V usage is TRBV2 and J usage is TRBJ1-1; 7 bases match TRBD1. With V trimmed by 7 bases and J by 5 bases, 1 base remained unmatched. The germline V gene encodes CDR1 SNHLY and CDR2 FYNNEI. The CDR3 contains 11 residues. The CDR3 DNA is TGTGCCAGCACAGGGGGTACTGAAGCTTTCTTT. This sequence encodes CASTGGTEAFF.

This clonotype was recorded many times. The genes are TRBV3-1 and TRBJ1-2, with a tentative D call TRBD1 (6 bases). V was pared by 4 bases and J by 5 bases, with 17 bases between. The CDR3 extends over 15 amino acids. Per the germline V gene, CDR1 is LGHDT and CDR2 is YNNKEL (reference sequence). CDR3 region: CASSRQAGAGYGYTF. The CDR3 nucleotides read TGTGCCAGCAGCCGCCAGGCGGGGGCGGGGTATGGCTACACCTTC. Full variable domain (missing parts from reference TRBV3-1 and TRBJ1-2): DTAVSQTPKYLVTQMGNDKSIKCEQNLGHDTMYWYKQDSKKFLKIMFSYNNKELIINETVPNRFSPKSPDKAHLNLHINSLELGDSAVYFCASSRQAGAGYGYTFGSGTRLTVV.

At least ten counts were recorded for this clonotype. The chain joins TRBV20-1 to TRBJ2-3; D gene ambiguous. V was pared by 3 bases and J by 2 bases, with 12 bases between. Germline V gene data show CDR1 as DFQATT and CDR2 as SNEGSKA (reference sequence). CDR3 length equals 14 residues. CDR3 nucleotide sequence: TGCAGTGCTAGTTCTTTCCCCCACACAGATACGCAGTATTTT. The encoded protein is CSASSFPHTDTQYF.

Note on this clonotype: It is likely a read error, because the conserved phenylalanine at the end of the CDR3 is missing. V gene TRBV19 combines with J gene TRBJ1-1; D is unresolved. The CDR3 is made up of 12 amino acids. Trimming stripped 7 bases from V and 1 base from J, with 7 bases between. The germline V gene encodes CDR1 LNHDA and CDR2 SQIVND (reference sequence). Here the CDR3 reads CASKRGNTEAFL. In DNA form, the CDR3 reads TGTGCCAGTAAACGGGGGAACACTGAAGCTTTCCTT.

This clonotype has at least ten counts. This rearrangement joins TRBV5-6 to TRBJ1-1; no firm D call. The germline V gene has CDR1 SGHDT and CDR2 YYEEEE. Trimming took off 2 bases at V and 7 bases at J, with 6 bases between the two ends. This CDR3 contains 11 residues. CDR3 in DNA: TGTGCCAGCAGCTTTGGGTATGAAGCTTTCTTT. As protein: CASSFGYEAFF.

This rearrangement joins TRBV6-1 to TRBJ2-2; D is uncertain. Trimming removed 1 base from V and 7 bases from J, with 10 bases in between. Germline loops: CDR1 MNHNS, CDR2 SASEGT. This CDR3 spans 14 amino acids. The CDR3 region has the DNA TGTGCCAGCAGTGAAGTCAACTACATCGGGGAGCTGTTTTTT. Encoded protein: CASSEVNYIGELFF.

This clonotype was seen at least ten times. This chain joins TRBV29-1 and TRBJ2-3; tentatively, D is TRBD1 (6 bases). V lost 3 bases and J 0 bases, leaving 10 bases between the germline ends. The CDR3 has 14 residues. Germline V CDR1 and CDR2: SQVTM, ANQGSEA. CDR3 sequence: CSVEWTASTDTQYF. In nucleotides, the CDR3 is TGCAGCGTTGAGTGGACAGCTAGCACAGATACGCAGTATTTT.

At least ten counts were recorded for this clonotype. The genes are TRBV19 and TRBJ1-5; a possible D gene is TRBD1 (6 bases). CDR1 and CDR2 from the germline V gene are LNHDA and SQIVND (reference sequence). The CDR3 consists of 15 residues. The V and J ends lost 5 bases and 9 bases respectively, with 20 bases between them. CDR3 loop: CASSPRDINTWPQHF. DNA for the CDR3: TGTGCCAGTAGTCCCAGGGACATCAATACGTGGCCCCAGCATTTT.

This clonotype came up many times. At one of its ends the junction is not consistent with the germline gene, which may arise from a read error. The chain links TRBV11-3 to TRBJ2-1; D gene ambiguous. CDR1 and CDR2 (germline): SGHNT, YENEEA. This CDR3 region has 13 residues. The CDR3 DNA is TGTGCCAGCAGCTTAGACCTCTACGATGAGCAGTTCTTC. Translating it yields CASSLDLYDEQFF.

This chain connects TRBV13 to TRBJ1-3; D may be TRBD1 (5 bases). Germline CDR1 and CDR2: PRHDT and FYEKMQ (reference sequence). The CDR3 spans 16 residues. Trimming took 4 bases from V and 4 from J, leaving 17 bases between them. The CDR3 region is CASSSGPGAGGNTIYF. The CDR3 region has the DNA TGTGCCAGCAGCTCCGGTCCCGGCGCAGGGGGAAACACCATATATTTT. Together with reference TRBV13 and TRBJ1-3, the CDR3 gives the full variable domain: AAGVIQSPRHLIKEKRETATLKCYPIPRHDTVYWYQQGPGQDPQFLISFYEKMQSDKGSIPDRFSAQQFSDYHSELNMSSLELGDSALYFCASSSGPGAGGNTIYFGEGSWLTVV.

A few counts support this clonotype. This chain joins TRBV19 and TRBJ1-5, with D tentatively TRBD1 (6 bases). This CDR3 region has 15 residues. Trimming pared 2 bases from V and 4 bases from J, leaving 12 bases between. Per the germline V gene, CDR1 is LNHDA and CDR2 is SQIVND (reference sequence). The CDR3 sequence is CASSIKVQGNQPQHF. The CDR3 region has the DNA TGTGCCAGTAGTATAAAGGTACAGGGAAATCAGCCCCAGCATTTT. Looking up the rest from reference TRBV19 and TRBJ1-5 gives the full variable domain: DGGITQSPKYLFRKEGQNVTLSCEQNLNHDAMYWYRQDPGQGLRLIYYSQIVNDFQKGDIAEGYSVSREKKESFPLTVTSAQKNPTAFYLCASSIKVQGNQPQHFGDGTRLSIL.

This clonotype was detected many times. The chain has TRBV12-3 or TRBV12-4 and TRBJ1-6; D unresolved. This CDR3 has 14 amino acids. Trimming left V 4 bases short and J 9 bases short, with 13 bases between. The CDR3 loop is CASSSLGEGSPLHF. As DNA, the CDR3 is TGTGCCAGCAGTTCGTTGGGCGAAGGTTCACCCCTCCACTTT.

This clonotype was picked up many times. The gene calls are TRBV6-5 and TRBJ2-3, with a tentative D call TRBD1 (5 bases). This CDR3 has 13 amino acids. Trimming left V 2 bases short and J 3 bases short, with 6 bases between. Germline V gene lookup returns CDR1 MNHEY and CDR2 SVGAGI. The CDR3 DNA reads TGTGCCAGCAGTTACGGGGCAACAGATACGCAGTATTTT. This gives the protein CASSYGATDTQYF.

This clonotype was recorded many times. The CDR3 DNA sequence: TGTGCCAGCTCACCACGTTCGAACCATGAGCAGTTCTTC. Translating gives CASSPRSNHEQFF. This rearrangement joins TRBV18 to TRBJ2-1, with D uncertain. The CDR3 is made up of 13 amino acids. Germline V CDR1 and CDR2: KGHSH, LQKENI. V was trimmed by 1 base and J by 8 bases, leaving 9 bases between them.

This clonotype showed up just a few times. The chain has TRBV6-2 or TRBV6-3 and TRBJ1-2; D is possibly TRBD1 (6 bases). V was shortened by 6 bases and J by 8 bases, with 19 bases between the two germline ends. This CDR3 spans 14 amino acids. CDR1 is MNHEY, CDR2 SVGEGT, per germline. In DNA, the CDR3 is TGTGCCAGCAGCTCCTCCGGGGGGCCGGAAGGCTACACCTTC. This sequence encodes CASSSSGGPEGYTF.

This clonotype was seen a handful of times. The rearrangement joins TRBV3-1 to TRBJ1-3; maybe TRBD1 (5 bases). CDR1 is LGHDT and CDR2 is YNNKEL in the germline V gene (reference sequence). The CDR3 spans 12 residues. V was shortened by 0 bases and J by 10 bases, with 7 bases between the two germline ends. The CDR3 here is CASSQDRVTIYF. The CDR3 DNA is TGTGCCAGCAGCCAAGACAGGGTAACCATATATTTT. Full variable domain (rest looked up from reference TRBV3-1 and TRBJ1-3): DTAVSQTPKYLVTQMGNDKSIKCEQNLGHDTMYWYKQDSKKFLKIMFSYNNKELIINETVPNRFSPKSPDKAHLNLHINSLELGDSAVYFCASSQDRVTIYFGEGSWLTVV.

The table lists this clonotype with a few counts. The chain carries TRBV5-1 and TRBJ1-2; TRBD1 matches 7 bases. Germline values: CDR1 SGHRS, CDR2 YFSETQ. V dropped 6 bases and J dropped 8; count of bases not matched to a gene: 10. This CDR3 has 13 residues. The CDR3 sequence: CASTPTGSEGYTF. The CDR3 DNA reads as TGCGCCAGCACCCCGACAGGGTCAGAAGGCTACACCTTC.